This T cell receptor (beta chain) came from a study of shared clonotypes between healthy human individuals. Here immunoSEQ multiplex PCR was the method, and the copy in TCRdb shows in-frame clones only, minus some. The sample carries roughly 700,000 clones, 74% recorded once. Study-wide points: It was observed that roughly 4.8% of naive CD4 clonotypes were shared across several donors.

Donors had no recently reported acute infections or vaccinations and were HIV-negative. All donors were Caucasian adults living in Nashville, Tennessee. Division of CD4+ cells produced a CD45RA+ naive subset and a CD45RA-negative memory subset. Comment on this clone: Its specificity is not known.

This CDR3 spans 15 amino acids. V lost 6 bases and J lost 5; bases outside the gene matches: 7. Germline values: CDR1 SNHLY, CDR2 FYNNEI. The gene calls are TRBV2 and TRBJ2-1; the match to TRBD2 covers 10 bases. This clonotype was obtained from a woman aged 25 to 39 in good health. The specimen was memory CD4+ T cells sorted from blood. Subset of the sample: CD45RA-negative fraction. For the CDR3, the DNA is TGTGCCAGCAGGCCGCGGACTAGCGGACACAATGAGCAGTTCTTC. Translated: CASRPRTSGHNEQFF.